Listed below are T cell receptor beta chains from one sample, sequenced in a study of OX40 agonist ivuxolimab in advanced cancers. Sequencing used immunoSEQ multiplex PCR; TCRdb keeps in-frame clones, though not all of them. Found here are tens of thousands of clones, 80% to 90% of them singletons; the top ten hold roughly 1.1%. The material was CD4+ or CD8+ T cells sorted from blood, obtained in a trial of the OX40 agonist ivuxolimab. The receptors originated from an adult with an advanced solid tumor such as melanoma, head and neck, liver or kidney cancer. Each CDR3 is given with its conserved first and last residue. The D gene is left open where the match is weak. Part of the rows lack a size; the others show once, few, many or a class for expanded clones.

TRBV5-4	12	-	TRBJ1-5	-	CASSLSGQPQHF	TGTGCCAGCAGCTTGTCGGGGCAGCCCCAGCATTTT
TRBV9	14	once	TRBJ2-5	TRBD2	CASSEERGEETQYF	TGTGCCAGCAGTGAAGAGCGGGGGGAAGAGACCCAGTACTTC
TRBV29-1	13	-	TRBJ2-1	TRBD1	CSVGTGGYNEQFF	TGCAGCGTAGGGACAGGGGGGTACAATGAGCAGTTCTTC
TRBV5-1	14	-	TRBJ2-7	-	CASSRLSTVGEQYF	TGCGCCAGCAGCCGCCTTTCCACTGTAGGCGAGCAGTACTTC
TRBV25-1	16	once	TRBJ1-4	-	CASSEGGGATNEKLFF	TGTGCCAGCAGTGAAGGTGGAGGAGCAACTAATGAAAAACTGTTTTTT
TRBV4-2	17	-	TRBJ2-3	-	CASSRQDGRGGTDTQYF	TGTGCCAGCAGCCGACAAGACGGTCGGGGTGGCACAGATACGCAGTATTTT
TRBV28	16	-	TRBJ1-5	-	CASSPAGGASNQPQHF	TGTGCCAGCAGCCCGGCGGGGGGCGCGAGCAATCAGCCCCAGCATTTT
TRBV7-6	13	-	TRBJ1-2	-	CASSLVSGVGYTF	TGTGCCAGCAGCTTAGTGTCGGGGGTCGGCTACACCTTC
TRBV21-1	18	-	TRBJ1-3	-	CASSKGGNRASSGNTIYF	TGTGCCAGCAGCAAAGGGGGGAACAGGGCGAGCTCTGGAAACACCATATATTTT
TRBV2	13	-	TRBJ2-5	-	CASSGWGEETQYF	TGTGCCAGCAGTGGGTGGGGGGAAGAGACCCAGTACTTC
TRBV18	15	-	TRBJ2-7	TRBD1	CASSPGQGQTYEQYF	TGTGCCAGCTCACCGGGACAGGGTCAAACCTACGAGCAGTACTTC
TRBV4-3	15	-	TRBJ1-2	-	CASSQDIGTAYGYTF	TGCGCCAGCAGCCAAGATATTGGCACAGCTTATGGCTACACCTTC
TRBV7-6	16	-	TRBJ2-5	TRBD1	CASSLKRTGPQETQYF	TGTGCCAGCAGCTTAAAAAGGACAGGCCCCCAAGAGACCCAGTACTTC
TRBV18	13	-	TRBJ1-2	-	CASSPEVERGYTF	TGTGCCAGCTCACCAGAAGTGGAGCGGGGCTACACCTTC
TRBV5-1	15	-	TRBJ2-6	-	CASSVQGTGANVLTF	TGCGCCAGCAGCGTACAGGGTACCGGGGCCAACGTCCTGACTTTC
TRBV30	14	-	TRBJ1-5	TRBD1	CAWSLGQGGQPQHF	TGTGCCTGGAGTCTAGGACAGGGCGGCCAGCCCCAGCATTTT
TRBV10-3	18	-	TRBJ2-5	TRBD2	CAIRPGLAGGPLQETQYF	TGTGCCATCAGACCCGGACTAGCGGGGGGGCCTTTACAAGAGACCCAGTACTTC
TRBV6-6	15	-	TRBJ1-3	-	CASSYSQQAGNTIYF	TGTGCCAGCAGTTACTCGCAGCAGGCTGGAAACACCATATATTTT
TRBV18	15	-	TRBJ1-2	-	CASSPSSGHGGGYTF	TGTGCCAGCTCACCGTCATCGGGACACGGGGGGGGCTACACCTTC
TRBV7-8	15	-	TRBJ1-6	-	CASSLGQLEGSPLHF	TGTGCCAGCAGCTTAGGGCAGCTCGAGGGTTCACCCCTCCACTTT
TRBV19	15	-	TRBJ1-1	-	CASSIAKGQNTEAFF	TGTGCCAGTAGTATAGCAAAGGGGCAGAACACTGAAGCTTTCTTT
TRBV5-1	12	-	TRBJ2-1	TRBD1	CASRTQGDEQFF	TGCGCCAGCAGAACTCAGGGGGATGAGCAGTTCTTC
TRBV7-6	13	once	TRBJ2-1	-	CASSLGYGGEQFF	TGTGCCAGCAGCTTAGGTTACGGGGGTGAGCAGTTCTTC
TRBV11-2	15	-	TRBJ1-1	-	CASSFLQGAGTEAFF	TGTGCCAGCAGCTTCCTACAGGGCGCGGGCACTGAAGCTTTCTTT
TRBV7-3	13	-	TRBJ2-1	-	CASSSGEIDEQFF	TGTGCCAGCAGCTCAGGGGAGATTGATGAGCAGTTCTTC